This TCR beta chain appears in the sequencing data of a study of T cell repertoires in cytomegalovirus infection. Across the study: It was the public TCR beta signatures that indicated both CMV infection and matching HLA type.

This CDR3 spans 15 amino acids. Trimming took 3 bases from V and 2 from J, leaving 11 bases between them. Germline V gene data show CDR1 as SGHTA and CDR2 as FQGTGA. TCRdb reprocessed the reads with MiXCR, giving one entry per CDR3 protein. The table includes 450,000 to 600,000 distinct CDR3 sequences, around 10% detected once. Findings and limits, study-wide: Predominance within the ex vivo response was attributable to HLA-C-restricted CMV-specific TCR beta clonotypes. Summed public TCR beta family frequency identified CMV carriers bearing the relevant HLA.

This clonotype was recorded at least ten times. The antigen is undetermined. Sample: PBMCs. V is TRBV7-3 and J is TRBJ2-4; D possibly corresponds to TRBD1 (5 bases). The receptor was derived from a human donor in good health (CMV status not recorded). Some clones in this sample may be carry-over from other donors' samples. The CDR3 DNA follows: TGTGCCAGCAGCTTGGACACCCTAACCAAAAACATTCAGTACTTC. As protein: CASSLDTLTKNIQYF.